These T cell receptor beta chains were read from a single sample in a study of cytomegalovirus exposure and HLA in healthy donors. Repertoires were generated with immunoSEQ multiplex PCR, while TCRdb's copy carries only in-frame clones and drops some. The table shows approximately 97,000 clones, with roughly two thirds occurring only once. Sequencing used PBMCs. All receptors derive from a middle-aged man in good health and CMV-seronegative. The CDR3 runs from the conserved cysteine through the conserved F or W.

CDR3: CASSPLTGLAGGTQYF
V: TRBV7-9
J: TRBJ2-3

CDR3: CAIAGGGLAGVPGELFF
V: TRBV10-3
J: TRBJ2-2

CDR3: CASSQDSSSTYEQYF
V: TRBV4-1
J: TRBJ2-7

CDR3: CASSLGLLGETQYF
V: TRBV5-8
J: TRBJ2-5

CDR3: CASSQAPSGGPYEQYF
V: TRBV14
J: TRBJ2-7

CDR3: CASSIDRVGYEQYF
V: TRBV5-1
J: TRBJ2-7

CDR3: CASSGRSRRAIRPNSPLHF
V: TRBV6-1
J: TRBJ1-6

CDR3: CASRDRGRTEAFF
V: TRBV19
J: TRBJ1-1

CDR3: CASSYYMNTEAFF
V: TRBV6-5
J: TRBJ1-1

CDR3: CASSYDRSYNEQFF
V: TRBV6-5
J: TRBJ2-1

CDR3: CASSVGEETQYF
V: TRBV6-1
J: TRBJ2-3

CDR3: CASSKTRGPNTEAFF
V: TRBV9
J: TRBJ1-1

CDR3: CASSEYGREDGYTF
V: TRBV6-1
J: TRBJ1-2

CDR3: CASSLDTGQGFETQYF
V: TRBV7-6
J: TRBJ2-5

CDR3: CASSVRQGVAEAFF
V: TRBV6-4
J: TRBJ1-1

CDR3: CASSLRASRFGTDYEQYF
V: TRBV5-1
J: TRBJ2-7

CDR3: CASSEVGGSYNEQFF
V: TRBV2
J: TRBJ2-1

CDR3: CAIQGANEKLFF
V: TRBV28
J: TRBJ1-4

CDR3: CATSRRTTGEDTQYF
V: TRBV15
J: TRBJ2-3

CDR3: CASSLTSGGAETQYF
V: TRBV5-4
J: TRBJ2-5

CDR3: CASSLVNSGGSEQFF
V: TRBV27
J: TRBJ2-1

CDR3: CAAAGQGDNEQFF
V: TRBV10-3
J: TRBJ2-1

CDR3: CASSFIAVSYNEQFF
V: TRBV13
J: TRBJ2-1

CDR3: CASSLGGNYGYTF
V: TRBV7-9
J: TRBJ1-2

CDR3: CASDRETGNTIYF
V: TRBV2
J: TRBJ1-3

CDR3: CATPPRRGANVLTF
V: TRBV7-9
J: TRBJ2-6

CDR3: CASSSQGIGGDGYTF
V: TRBV28
J: TRBJ1-2